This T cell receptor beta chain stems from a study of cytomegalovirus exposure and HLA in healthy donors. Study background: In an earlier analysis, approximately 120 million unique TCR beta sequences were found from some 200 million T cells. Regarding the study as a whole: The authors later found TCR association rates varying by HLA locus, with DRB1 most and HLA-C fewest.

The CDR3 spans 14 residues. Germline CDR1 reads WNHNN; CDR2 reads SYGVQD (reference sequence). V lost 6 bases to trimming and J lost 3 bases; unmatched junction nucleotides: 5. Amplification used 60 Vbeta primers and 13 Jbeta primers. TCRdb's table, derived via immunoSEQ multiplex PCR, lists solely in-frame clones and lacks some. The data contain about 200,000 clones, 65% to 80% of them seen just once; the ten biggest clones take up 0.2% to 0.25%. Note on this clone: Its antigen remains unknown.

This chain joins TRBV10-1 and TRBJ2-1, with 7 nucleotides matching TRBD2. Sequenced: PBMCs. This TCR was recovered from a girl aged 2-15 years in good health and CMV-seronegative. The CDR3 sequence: CASSGTTLYNEQFF. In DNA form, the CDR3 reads TGCGCCAGCAGCGGGACTACTCTCTACAATGAGCAGTTCTTC.